The clone carrying this T cell receptor beta chain was seen a few times. The antigen remains unidentified. The sample originates from a study of cytomegalovirus exposure and HLA in healthy donors. Study observations and caveats: Researchers counted around 180 TCR beta chains as cytomegalovirus-associated. According to a subsequent analysis, TCR clusters identified in the first cohort showed a tendency to co-occur across the approximately 130 validation repertoires.

Donors came from a validation cohort of fewer than 150 subjects, distinct from the first 666-subject cohort. Libraries were prepared by immunoSEQ multiplex PCR; TCRdb keeps only in-frame clonotypes and omits some of them. The sample consists of 300,000 to 450,000 clones, about nine tenths of them appearing once. CDR1 is MDHEN, CDR2 SYDVKM, per germline. This CDR3 is 15 amino acids long. The germline V and J ends were trimmed by 6 bases and 4 bases, with 16 bases remaining between them. V gene TRBV28 combines with J gene TRBJ1-5; D might be TRBD1 (5 bases). The origin of this receptor is a young woman in good health and CMV-seronegative. The sample consisted of PBMCs. The CDR3 nucleotides read TGTGCCAGCAGCTCTTCATGGACAAATAATCAGCCCCAGCATTTT. Translated, it gives CASSSSWTNNQPQHF.